This TCR beta chain was obtained from a study of blood T cells in healthy people across ages. V dropped 10 bases and J dropped 3 bases, with 16 bases sitting between them. Germline V CDR1 and CDR2: MNHNS, SASEGT. The CDR3 has 14 residues. Individuals who donated were healthy Caucasians from Russia aged about 6 to 100. Sample-barcoded 5' priming and a J-beta primer mix drove a second PCR of about 6 to 11 cycles. Each CDR3 protein gets one entry after TCRdb re-called the 5' RACE reads with MiXCR. The table includes 600,000 to 800,000 distinct CDR3 sequences, roughly 21% detected once. This clonotype has only a few counts. As yet, its antigen is unknown. Study-level points and caveats: Both higher diversity and more naive CD4+ cells marked long-lived donors when set against aged donors.

The clonotype originates from a man aged 65 to 85 in good health. The sequenced sample was blood. The chain joins TRBV6-1 to TRBJ2-1; the D gene is possibly TRBD2 (6 bases). CDR3 in DNA: TGTGCCACCGGGGGACGTTCCAACTACAATGAGCAGTTCTTC. Its protein product is CATGGRSNYNEQFF.